This TCR beta chain came from a study of spatial heterogeneity in lung cancer (dated by TCRdb to between 2017 and 2020). Describing the broader study: Beta-chain transcripts were consistently detected in greater numbers than alpha-chain transcripts, which likely reflected higher beta-chain transcript abundance. In the raw uncorrected reads, each unique combination of TCR and UMI appeared on average more than ten times. The study quantitatively compared TCR alpha and beta repertoires across multiple tumor regions, matched nontumor lung and blood in non-small cell lung cancer. Nonsynonymous mutation counts, determined by whole-exome sequencing of tumor tissue, were related to TCR repertoire features. At surgery, around 200 tumor regions, almost 65 matched nontumor lung samples and 56 PBMC samples were TCR-sequenced for both alpha and beta chains. Overall results and qualifications from the work: Ubiquitous expanded tumor TCRs were found in blood more often at tumor resection than at routine follow-up. Additional single-cell paired TCR alpha and beta sequencing was considered necessary to confirm, at a functional level, the hypothesis that regional TCRs recognize regional mutations.

This sample's time point label indicates: sample taken at primary tumor resection. Samples were obtained from over 70 patients with early-stage, untreated non-small cell lung cancer from the lung TRACERx cohort. TCR sequencing used whole RNA extracted from tumor and nontumor lung tissue, or from cryopreserved PBMC samples, without cell sorting. Only patients for whom sufficient RNA was available from at least two tumor regions were selected for TCR sequencing. Library preparation used 5' RACE. For sequencing, a NextSeq 500 was employed. To allow correction of PCR and sequencing errors, the TCR library protocol tagged every TCR cDNA molecule with a unique molecular identifier. The study's own analysis went as follows. TCR identification, UMI-based error correction and CDR3 extraction were all carried out with Decombinator tools. TCRs above a frequency of 2 per 1,000, corresponding to the top 1% of the tumor frequency distribution, were defined as expanded. Each repertoire was subsampled 100 times to 5,000 TCRs, after which Renyi diversity was computed with the R vegan package. To build CDR3 similarity networks, amino acid triplet string-kernel similarity was used, and CDR3s were connected when their pairwise similarity was above 0.82. The public reads were reprocessed in TCRdb via fastp at Q25 and MiXCR, keeping in-frame beta chains. Entries are consolidated by CDR3 protein sequence, retaining the most common genes and DNA. TCRdb, rather than the study authors, made the V and J calls. The sample data list roughly 48,000 distinct CDR3 sequences, and about 5.8% of these were observed just once. In total, the top ten clones hold 11% of the sample.

CDR1 and CDR2 are drawn from the germline V gene (reference sequence): LGHDT, YNNKEL. Trimming costs V 4 bases and J 0 bases, and their ends lie 7 bases apart. Including cysteine and phenylalanine, the CDR3 has 15 amino acids. The only DNA kept is the CDR3, 45 bases in frame from the first base. This clonotype was counted ten times or more. The specificity of this receptor is unknown. No much larger clonotype is one base removed from it; base qualities were not supplied. The sequence was collected from a male donor with early-stage non-small cell lung cancer. The material was PBMCs, obtained at surgery. The sequence joins TRBV3-1 to TRBJ2-6; the D segment cannot be called with confidence. CDR3 loop: CASSPPLSGANVLTF. The DNA sequence is as follows: TGTGCCAGCAGCCCCCCCCTCTCTGGGGCCAACGTCCTGACTTTC.